This T cell receptor beta chain was captured by sequencing in a study of human T cells and chemical hapten exposure. TCRdb independently ran MiXCR on the RACE reads; one entry per CDR3 protein. This sample has around 380,000 distinct CDR3 sequences, with about 5.4% found just once. V lost 9 bases and J lost 7, with 15 bases in between. From germline, CDR1 is SEHNR and CDR2 FQNEAQ (reference sequence). The CDR3 consists of 13 residues. This clonotype appeared a few times. As to time point: pre-sensitization, week 0. As to treatment: therapeutic diphenylcyclopropenone sensitization with weekly scalp DPC.

This clonotype originated in a woman in her late teens or twenties with alopecia areata. Some clones in this sample may be carry-over from other donors' samples. The V gene is TRBV7-9, the J gene TRBJ2-2; D remains unclear. Specimen: whole blood, collected in connection with sensitization to the hapten diphenylcyclopropenone (DPC). CDR3 residues: CASTEHFVGELFF. The CDR3 region has the DNA TGTGCCAGTACCGAACACTTCGTCGGGGAGCTGTTTTTT.